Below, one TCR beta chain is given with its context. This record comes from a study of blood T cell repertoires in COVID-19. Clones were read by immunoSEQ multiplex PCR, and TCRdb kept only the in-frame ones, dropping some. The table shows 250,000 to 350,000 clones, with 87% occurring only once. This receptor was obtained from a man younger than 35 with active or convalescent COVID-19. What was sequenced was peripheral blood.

The CDR3 loop is CATSRGSQGGTDTQYF. The CDR3 bases are TGTGCCACCAGCAGAGGATCACAGGGCGGGACAGATACGCAGTATTTT. V and J are TRBV15 and TRBJ2-3; the D gene is possibly TRBD1 (6 bases). V lost 1 base to trimming and J lost 3 bases, with 14 bases between them. CDR1 and CDR2 (germline): LNHNV, YYDKDF (reference sequence). This CDR3 has 16 residues.